Listed here are 20 T cell receptor beta chains from one sample, sequenced in a study of blood T cell repertoires in COVID-19. TCRdb keeps only in-frame clones here, not all; method: immunoSEQ multiplex PCR. The sample consists of over 150,000 clones, more than 70% of them appearing once. The sequenced sample was peripheral blood. Source of these receptors: a man in his late teens or twenties with active or convalescent COVID-19.

The chain joins TRBV2 to TRBJ1-2; 8 bases agree with TRBD1. The ends lost 3 bases at V and 7 bases at J; junction bases unmatched: 1. The CDR3 consists of 12 residues. The germline V gene encodes CDR1 SNHLY and CDR2 FYNNEI. CDR3 amino acids: CASSEDRAGYTF. In DNA, the CDR3 is TGTGCCAGCAGTGAGGACAGGGCTGGCTACACCTTC.

This clone appeared once. The V call is TRBV29-1, the J call TRBJ2-2; 7 positions agree with TRBD1. Germline V gives CDR1 SQVTM, CDR2 ANQGSEA. V trimming: 6 bases; J trimming: 1 base; junction bases outside the gene matches: 2. CDR3 size: 13 residues. The chain's CDR3 is CSVWTGNTGELFF. CDR3 nucleotides: TGCAGCGTGTGGACAGGGAACACCGGGGAGCTGTTTTTT.

The chain combines TRBV15 with TRBJ2-1; unclear D gene. Germline CDR1 is LNHNV and CDR2 is YYDKDF (reference sequence). This CDR3 has 14 residues. Trimming cost V 1 base and J 3 bases, with 7 bases left between them. CDR3 sequence: CATSRVTDYNEQFF. The CDR3 DNA sequence: TGTGCCACCAGCAGAGTCACAGACTACAATGAGCAGTTCTTC.

V is TRBV5-5 and J is TRBJ2-3; TRBD2 aligns across 14 bases. From germline, CDR1 is SGHKS and CDR2 YYEKEE (reference sequence). V shed 0 bases, J shed 3 bases, and the junction held 3 bases outside the gene matches. This CDR3 is built from 17 residues. The CDR3 DNA reads TGTGCCAGCAGCTTGGGACTAGCGGGAGGGCCGACAGATACGCAGTATTTT. Protein: CASSLGLAGGPTDTQYF.

This rearrangement joins TRBV14 to TRBJ2-7, with a tentative D call TRBD1 (6 bases). With 3 bases removed from V and 3 bases from J, the gap between germline ends came to 18 bases. The CDR3 is 16 amino acids. The V gene's germline CDR1 is SGHDN and CDR2 FVKESK. CDR3 DNA: TGTGCCAGCAGCCATGGGACAAATAACCCCTACTACGAGCAGTACTTC. It encodes CASSHGTNNPYYEQYF.

The chain links TRBV15 to TRBJ1-2, with no clear D. Trimming stripped 1 base from V and 4 bases from J, with 4 bases between. The germline gives CDR1 LNHNV, CDR2 YYDKDF (reference sequence). The CDR3 is made up of 12 amino acids. The CDR3 region is CATSRVRYGYTF. In DNA, the CDR3 is TGTGCCACCAGCAGAGTCCGCTATGGCTACACCTTC.

The V and J genes are TRBV18 and TRBJ2-5, with D possibly TRBD1 on 5 matching bases. This CDR3 has 13 residues. Germline CDR1 and CDR2: KGHSH and LQKENI. The V end lost 6 bases, the J end lost 2 bases, and 10 bases lay between the germline ends. The CDR3 DNA follows: TGTGCCAGCTCGGCAGGGCAGCAAGAGACCCAGTACTTC. Residues: CASSAGQQETQYF.

The chain uses TRBV7-2 and TRBJ2-4, with TRBD2 identical over 11 bases. This CDR3 comprises 17 residues. In germline, CDR1 is SGHTA, CDR2 FQGNSA. With 1 base clipped from V and 1 base from J, the junction kept 3 bases outside the gene matches. As DNA, the CDR3 is TGTGCCAGCAGCTTAGTTAGCGGGGGGGCGGCCAAAAACATTCAGTACTTC. Residues: CASSLVSGGAAKNIQYF.

The rearrangement joins TRBV6-1 to TRBJ1-1; 10 bases agree with TRBD1. V trimming: 1 base; J trimming: 4 bases; junction bases outside the gene matches: 3. The CDR3 contains 15 residues. The germline V gene has CDR1 MNHNS and CDR2 SASEGT. The CDR3: CASSEGTGGGTEAFF. The CDR3 nucleotides read TGTGCCAGCAGTGAAGGGACAGGGGGGGGCACTGAAGCTTTCTTT.

The chain uses TRBV11-3 and TRBJ2-7, with D uncertain. This CDR3 has 13 amino acids. CDR1 and CDR2 (germline): SGHNT, YENEEA. Trimming left V 0 bases short and J 6 bases short, with 9 bases between. CDR3 sequence: CASSLDVTREQYF. CDR3 in DNA: TGTGCCAGCAGCTTAGACGTTACGCGCGAGCAGTACTTC.

V usage is TRBV5-1 and J usage is TRBJ1-1; weak D call: TRBD1 (5 bases). Germline CDR1 reads SGHRS; CDR2 reads YFSETQ. With 3 bases removed from V and 4 bases from J, the gap between germline ends came to 16 bases. The CDR3 spans 15 residues. The DNA of the CDR3 is TGCGCCAGCAGCTCCCTCGCAAGGGGTGGCACTGAAGCTTTCTTT. Amino acids: CASSSLARGGTEAFF.

The chain recombines TRBV19 with TRBJ2-1; 11 bases are a match to TRBD1. This CDR3 has 13 amino acids. J was trimmed by 7 bases and V by 11 bases; bases with no gene match: 7. Germline V lookup: CDR1 LNHDA, CDR2 SQIVND (reference sequence). The CDR3 here is CASWDRGGNEQFF. The CDR3 coding sequence is TGTGCCTCGTGGGACAGGGGGGGGAATGAGCAGTTCTTC. The whole variable domain, remainder taken from reference TRBV19 and TRBJ2-1, is DGGITQSPKYLFRKEGQNVTLSCEQNLNHDAMYWYRQDPGQGLRLIYYSQIVNDFQKGDIAEGYSVSREKKESFPLTVTSAQKNPTAFYLCASWDRGGNEQFFGPGTRLTVL.

J is TRBJ2-7 and V is TRBV11-2; 9 bases agree with TRBD1. V lost 5 bases to trimming and J lost 0 bases; unmatched junction nucleotides: 5. The germline gives CDR1 SGHAT, CDR2 FQNNGV. This CDR3 comprises 15 residues. Written as DNA, the CDR3 is TGTGCCAGCAGCCGCGAGACAGGGGGCTCCTACGAGCAGTACTTC. Amino acid sequence: CASSRETGGSYEQYF.

This clone was found a few times. The chain employs TRBV5-1 and TRBJ2-7; a possible D gene is TRBD2 (6 bases). Germline loops: CDR1 SGHRS, CDR2 YFSETQ. This CDR3 is built from 14 residues. The V gene lost 4 bases and the J gene lost 5 bases, with 16 bases spanning the gap. This chain's CDR3 is CASSLARESHEQYF. The CDR3 DNA follows: TGCGCCAGCAGCCTTGCCCGGGAGTCCCACGAGCAGTACTTC.

This clone was seen a handful of times. The genes are TRBV2 and TRBJ1-5; D gene uncertain. Looked up from germline, CDR1 is SNHLY and CDR2 is FYNNEI. Trimming left V 1 base short and J 3 bases short, with 7 bases between. The CDR3 has 14 amino acids. The CDR3 nucleotides are TGTGCCAGCAGTGAAGGTCACAACAATCAGCCCCAGCATTTT. This translates into CASSEGHNNQPQHF.

The V and J genes are TRBV19 and TRBJ1-2, with TRBD1 matching 8 bases. CDR1 LNHDA and CDR2 SQIVND come from the germline V gene (reference sequence). The CDR3 runs to 15 residues. Trimming took 3 bases from V and 11 from J; bases not matched to a gene: 14. The DNA for the CDR3 is TGTGCCAGTAGTATGTTGCCGGGACAGGAAGGACGGTACACCTTC. It codes for CASSMLPGQEGRYTF. Looking up the rest from reference TRBV19 and TRBJ1-2 gives the full variable domain: DGGITQSPKYLFRKEGQNVTLSCEQNLNHDAMYWYRQDPGQGLRLIYYSQIVNDFQKGDIAEGYSVSREKKESFPLTVTSAQKNPTAFYLCASSMLPGQEGRYTFGSGTRLTVV.

V is TRBV27 and J is TRBJ2-7, with TRBD1 identical over 7 bases. V trimming: 5 bases; J trimming: 4 bases; junction bases outside the gene matches: 8. From germline, CDR1 is MNHEY and CDR2 SMNVEV (reference sequence). CDR3 size: 14 residues. The CDR3 here is CASSRQGPPYEQYF. In nucleotides, the CDR3 is TGTGCCAGCAGTAGACAGGGACCACCTTACGAGCAGTACTTC.

The rearrangement joins TRBV5-1 to TRBJ1-1, with a possible D match to TRBD1 (6 bases). The V gene lost 4 bases and the J gene lost 3 bases, with 16 bases spanning the gap. Germline V gives CDR1 SGHRS, CDR2 YFSETQ. CDR3 length equals 15 residues. The CDR3 reads CASSLTGQPDTEAFF. The DNA of the CDR3 is TGCGCCAGCAGCCTCACCGGACAGCCCGACACTGAAGCTTTCTTT.

To note about this clone: As the CDR3 is not closed by the conserved phenylalanine or tryptophan, this likely results from a read error. Because the CDR3's place on the DNA is in doubt, the DNA is left out and the CDR3 is given as listed by TCRdb. The rearrangement uses TRBV19 and TRBJ1-4; the tabulated D call, TRBD1, remains unverified against the DNA. The CDR3 is 11 residues long, ends included. The germline gives CDR1 LNHDA, CDR2 SQIVND (reference sequence). Here the CDR3 reads CAGITGSRNAI.

The chain couples TRBV7-9 to TRBJ2-7; 12 bases align to TRBD2. Germline trimming cut 4 bases from V and 1 base from J; bases unmatched to any gene: 14. This CDR3 is built from 19 residues. From germline, CDR1 is SEHNR and CDR2 FQNEAQ (reference sequence). The CDR3 DNA is TGTGCCAGCAGCTACCCACCGGGACTAGCGGGCCCGTCTTCCTACGAGCAGTACTTC. Residues: CASSYPPGLAGPSSYEQYF.